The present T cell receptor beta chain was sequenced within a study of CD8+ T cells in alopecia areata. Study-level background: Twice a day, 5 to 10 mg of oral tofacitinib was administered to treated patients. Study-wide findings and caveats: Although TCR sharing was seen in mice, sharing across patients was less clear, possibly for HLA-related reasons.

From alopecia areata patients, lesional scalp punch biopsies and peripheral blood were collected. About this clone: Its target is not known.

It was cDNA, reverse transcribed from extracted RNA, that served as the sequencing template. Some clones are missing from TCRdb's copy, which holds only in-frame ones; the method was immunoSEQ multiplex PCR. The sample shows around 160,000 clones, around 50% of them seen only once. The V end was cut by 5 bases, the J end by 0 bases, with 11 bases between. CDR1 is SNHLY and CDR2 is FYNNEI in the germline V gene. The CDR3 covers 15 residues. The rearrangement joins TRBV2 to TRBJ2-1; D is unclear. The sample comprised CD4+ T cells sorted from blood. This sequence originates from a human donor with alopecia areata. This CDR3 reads CASSPGRSSYNEQFF. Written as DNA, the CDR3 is TGTGCCAGCAGTCCAGGCCGCAGCTCCTACAATGAGCAGTTCTTC.